These 17 T cell receptor beta chains were sequenced from one sample in a study of cytomegalovirus exposure and HLA in healthy donors (TCRdb year 2017). Library method: the immunoSEQ multiplex PCR assay. For the multiplex PCR, a mixture combining 60 forward primers for TCR Vbeta segments and 13 reverse primers for TCR Jbeta segments was used. The immuneACCESS repertoire file appears here via TCRdb, limited to in-frame rearrangements. These files lack a portion of the clones; in checked studies, under half of the deficit traces to unresolved V genes, and the cause of the others is not known. In this sample's table one finds about 130,000 clones. The ten largest clones capture less than 2.5% of the sample. Sequences were obtained from PBMCs. These receptors all stem from a woman in her sixties or seventies in good health and CMV-seronegative.

CDR3 residues: CSVELGAGANVLTF. CDR3 in DNA: TGCAGCGTTGAATTAGGGGCTGGGGCCAACGTCCTGACTTTC. The rearrangement links TRBV29-1 to TRBJ2-6, with D perhaps matching TRBD1 (5 bases). The CDR3 has 14 residues. CDR1 is SQVTM and CDR2 is ANQGSEA in the germline V gene. The V and J ends lost 2 bases and 2 bases respectively, with 7 bases between them.

The genes are TRBV5-1 and TRBJ2-5; 8 bases align to TRBD2. Germline values: CDR1 SGHRS, CDR2 YFSETQ. CDR3 size: 15 residues. Trimming cost V 3 bases and J 5 bases; bases outside gene matches: 9. The chain's CDR3 is CASSSTSAQGETQYF. CDR3 DNA: TGCGCCAGCAGCTCGACTAGCGCCCAGGGGGAGACCCAGTACTTC.

The rearrangement links TRBV19 to TRBJ2-6, with D tentatively TRBD1 (6 bases). CDR3 length: 15 amino acids. With 4 bases removed from V and 0 bases from J, the gap between germline ends came to 7 bases. Germline lookup yields CDR1 LNHDA and CDR2 SQIVND (reference sequence). The CDR3 sequence: CASSTTGSGANVLTF. The CDR3 coding sequence is TGTGCCAGTAGTACGACAGGCTCTGGGGCCAACGTCCTGACTTTC.

V and J are TRBV5-1 and TRBJ2-2; 10 bases match TRBD1. Losses at the gene ends were 2 bases for V and 1 base for J; bases not matched to a gene: 8. Germline CDR1 and CDR2: SGHRS and YFSETQ. The CDR3 extends over 18 amino acids. In nucleotides, the CDR3 is TGCGCCAGCAGCTTCACCTCTTGGACAGGGGGGAACACCGGGGAGCTGTTTTTT. Translated: CASSFTSWTGGNTGELFF.

This rearrangement joins TRBV6-5 to TRBJ2-5; 7 bases match TRBD1. The DNA end is more similar to TRBJ2-7, so the J call may be wrong. Germline assignment: CDR1 MNHEY and CDR2 SVGAGI. The length of the CDR3 is 14 residues. The CDR3 reads CASRAGTDIYEQYF. In DNA form, the CDR3 reads TGTGCCAGCAGGGCCGGGACAGATATCTACGAGCAGTACTTC.

The chain is built from TRBV11-2 and TRBJ1-1, with a weak D call TRBD1 (5 bases). V lost 4 bases and J 3 bases, leaving 12 bases between the germline ends. From germline, CDR1 is SGHAT and CDR2 FQNNGV. CDR3 length: 14 amino acids. The CDR3 loop reads CASSSISGYTEAFF. Here the CDR3 DNA reads TGTGCCAGCAGCTCGATATCAGGGTACACTGAAGCTTTCTTT.

The rearrangement joins TRBV6-1 to TRBJ2-7; a weak D match, TRBD1 (6 bases). V lost 5 bases, J lost 5 bases, and 10 bases lay in between. This CDR3 region has 12 residues. CDR1 and CDR2 from the germline V gene are MNHNS and SASEGT. The CDR3 is CASSLQGNEQYF. The CDR3 coding sequence is TGTGCCAGCAGTCTACAGGGAAACGAGCAGTACTTC.

The V gene is TRBV29-1, the J gene TRBJ2-1, with 8 bases matching TRBD2. There are 12 residues in the CDR3. Germline V gene data show CDR1 as SQVTM and CDR2 as ANQGSEA. V shed 4 bases and J 6 bases; nucleotides not matched to a gene: 2. CDR3 protein: CSVGTSLNEQFF. CDR3 DNA sequence: TGCAGCGTTGGGACTAGCCTCAATGAGCAGTTCTTC.

The chain recombines TRBV5-1 with TRBJ1-2; TRBD1 agrees at 7 bases. The CDR3 spans 15 residues. CDR1 is SGHRS, CDR2 YFSETQ, per germline. V dropped 3 bases and J dropped 5; count of bases not matched to a gene: 10. CDR3: CASSSRTGSVYGYTF. For the CDR3, the DNA is TGCGCCAGCAGCTCTAGGACAGGTTCTGTGTATGGCTACACCTTC.

The chain employs TRBV27 and TRBJ2-7, with 10 bases lining up with TRBD1. After removal of 5 bases from V and 5 bases from J, the junction contained 9 bases not matched to a gene. There are 15 residues in the CDR3. Germline V gives CDR1 MNHEY, CDR2 SMNVEV (reference sequence). The CDR3 is CASSLLGQGQNEQYF. CDR3 nucleotides: TGTGCCAGCAGTCTCCTGGGACAGGGGCAGAACGAGCAGTACTTC.

The genes are TRBV27 and TRBJ1-4; D is perhaps TRBD1 (5 bases). V was trimmed by 2 bases and J by 4 bases, leaving 11 bases between them. The germline V gene encodes CDR1 MNHEY and CDR2 SMNVEV (reference sequence). The CDR3 runs to 15 residues. CDR3 bases: TGTGCCAGCAGTTTAGGTAGTCAGGGTAATGAAAAACTGTTTTTT. Translating it yields CASSLGSQGNEKLFF.

Here the CDR3 reads CASSPRGVRVTDTQYF. In DNA form, the CDR3 reads TGTGCCAGCAGCCCTCGGGGGGTCAGGGTCACAGATACGCAGTATTTT. The gene calls are TRBV7-9 and TRBJ2-3; 7 positions match TRBD2. CDR3 size: 16 residues. The germline CDR1 and CDR2 sequences are SEHNR and FQNEAQ (reference sequence). Trimming at V came to 5 bases and at J to 2 bases, leaving 10 bases not matched to a gene.

This rearrangement joins TRBV7-9 to TRBJ2-1; the match to TRBD1 covers 7 bases. Trimming took 5 bases from V and 4 from J; bases not matched to a gene: 8. This CDR3 is built from 15 residues. Germline V gene lookup returns CDR1 SEHNR and CDR2 FQNEAQ (reference sequence). CDR3: CASSASGTEYNEQFF. The CDR3 DNA follows: TGTGCCAGCAGCGCGTCCGGGACAGAATACAATGAGCAGTTCTTC.

The gene calls are TRBV4-2 and TRBJ1-2; D is unresolved. Trimming took 2 bases from V and 3 from J, leaving 25 bases between them. The CDR3 has 19 residues. The germline CDR1 and CDR2 sequences are LGHNA and YNFKEQ. CDR3 sequence: CASSQRRGLYLTGDYGYTF. The CDR3 nucleotides are TGTGCCAGCAGCCAACGGCGGGGATTATACTTAACGGGAGACTATGGCTACACCTTC.

Worth noting for this clone: Germline and junction disagree at one end, which may indicate a read error. The V and J genes are TRBV27 and TRBJ2-2, with 7 nucleotides matching TRBD2. CDR3 size: 13 residues. The V gene's germline CDR1 is MNHEY and CDR2 SMNVEV (reference sequence). This chain's CDR3 is CASNLRGAGELFF. The DNA for the CDR3 is TGTGCCAGCAATTTACGGGGGGCCGGGGAGCTGTTTTTT.

The gene calls are TRBV28 and TRBJ1-1, with D unclear. The V gene lost 3 bases and the J gene lost 4 bases, with 12 bases spanning the gap. In germline, CDR1 is MDHEN, CDR2 SYDVKM. The CDR3 totals 14 residues. This CDR3 is CASSFYPSGTEAFF. In DNA form, the CDR3 reads TGTGCCAGCAGTTTCTACCCGAGCGGCACTGAAGCTTTCTTT. The full variable domain, its missing parts supplied by reference TRBV28 and TRBJ1-1, is DVKVTQSSRYLVKRTGEKVFLECVQDMDHENMFWYRQDPGLGLRLIYFSYDVKMKEKGDIPEGYSVSREKKERFSLILESASTNQTSMYLCASSFYPSGTEAFFGQGTRLTVV.

The chain has TRBV2 and TRBJ1-4; a possible D gene is TRBD1 (6 bases). V was clipped by 5 bases and J by 0 bases, with 10 bases between them. The CDR3 sequence is 15 residues long. Germline V gene sequence: CDR1 SNHLY, CDR2 FYNNEI. CDR3 DNA: TGTGCCAGCAGTCGACAGGCTACAACTAATGAAAAACTGTTTTTT. Translated: CASSRQATTNEKLFF.